Shown below are 29 T cell receptor beta chains from a single sample sequenced in a study of cytomegalovirus exposure and HLA in healthy donors. With 60 Vbeta and 13 Jbeta primers, the PCR was carried out. The data were produced by immunoSEQ multiplex PCR, yet TCRdb's version contains in-frame clones alone and is incomplete. The sample has fewer than 200,000 clones; 60% to 80% are singletons. Sequenced: PBMCs. These receptor sequences come from a woman in her forties or fifties in good health and CMV-seropositive.

This clone was counted a single time. The V call is TRBV2, the J call TRBJ2-3, with 7 positions matching TRBD2. V was pared by 6 bases and J by 1 base, with 10 bases of the junction left unmatched. Germline lookup yields CDR1 SNHLY and CDR2 FYNNEI. The CDR3 runs to 16 residues. DNA of the CDR3: TGTGCCAGCAGCAACGAGCCCAGCGGGGGCACAGATACGCAGTATTTT. Amino acid sequence: CASSNEPSGGTDTQYF. Combining the CDR3 with reference TRBV2 and TRBJ2-3 gives the whole variable domain EPEVTQTPSHQVTQMGQEVILRCVPISNHLYFYWYRQILGQKVEFLVSFYNNEISEKSEIFDDQFSVERPDGSNFTLKIRSTKLEDSAMYFCASSNEPSGGTDTQYFGPGTRLTVL.

The V gene is TRBV6-1, the J gene TRBJ1-6; 9 bases fit TRBD1. Germline CDR1 and CDR2: MNHNS and SASEGT. The CDR3 is made up of 14 amino acids. V gave up 4 bases and J gave up 10 bases; unmatched junction bases: 5. CDR3 region: CASSGPGQGSPLHF. CDR3 nucleotide sequence: TGTGCCAGCAGTGGACCGGGACAGGGCTCACCCCTCCACTTT.

The chain links TRBV28 to TRBJ1-1; TRBD1 might be the D (6 bases). CDR1 and CDR2 from the germline V gene are MDHEN and SYDVKM. This CDR3 is built from 16 residues. Trimming left V 6 bases short and J 2 bases short, with 19 bases between. CDR3 protein: CASSYTYRELNTEAFF. CDR3 nucleotides: TGTGCCAGCAGCTATACATACAGGGAACTAAACACTGAAGCTTTCTTT.

The J gene is TRBJ1-2, the V gene TRBV6-5; the D is unclear. The V end was cut by 6 bases, the J end by 3 bases, with 11 bases between. The CDR3 totals 13 residues. The V gene's germline CDR1 is MNHEY and CDR2 SVGAGI. The CDR3 reads CASRRHGDYGYTF. The CDR3 DNA sequence: TGTGCCAGCAGAAGGCACGGGGACTATGGCTACACCTTC.

This chain uses TRBV7-9 with TRBJ2-2; D unclear. Germline V gene data show CDR1 as SEHNR and CDR2 as FQNEAQ (reference sequence). Trimming stripped 1 base from V and 2 bases from J, with 5 bases between. The CDR3 loop spans 14 amino acids. The chain's CDR3 is CASSLGLNTGELFF. The CDR3 nucleotides are TGTGCCAGCAGCTTAGGTTTAAACACCGGGGAGCTGTTTTTT. Looking up the rest from reference TRBV7-9 and TRBJ2-2 gives the full variable domain: DTGVSQNPRHKITKRGQNVTFRCDPISEHNRLYWYRQTLGQGPEFLTYFQNEAQLEKSRLLSDRFSAERPKGSFSTLEIQRTEQGDSAMYLCASSLGLNTGELFFGEGSRLTVL.

The chain uses TRBV19 and TRBJ2-1; D may be TRBD2 (6 bases). Germline values: CDR1 LNHDA, CDR2 SQIVND (reference sequence). There are 17 residues in the CDR3. V was cut by 4 bases and J by 2 bases, with 18 bases left in between. CDR3 residues: CASSTETTRQTYNEQFF. CDR3 in DNA: TGTGCCAGTAGTACCGAAACGACTAGACAAACCTACAATGAGCAGTTCTTC.

The gene calls are TRBV2 and TRBJ2-7; 8 bases line up with TRBD1. V trimming: 7 bases; J trimming: 2 bases; junction bases outside the gene matches: 7. The V gene's germline CDR1 is SNHLY and CDR2 FYNNEI. The CDR3 is made up of 14 amino acids. The CDR3 protein is CASTVGTGPYEQYF. The CDR3 nucleotides read TGTGCCAGCACCGTGGGGACAGGCCCCTACGAGCAGTACTTC.

The genes are TRBV6-1 and TRBJ1-1; no clear D. Deletions cut 7 bases from V and 0 bases from J, with 9 bases between. CDR3 length equals 13 residues. CDR1 and CDR2 (germline): MNHNS, SASEGT. CDR3 residues: CASKTQVNTEAFF. CDR3 DNA sequence: TGTGCCAGCAAAACCCAGGTGAACACTGAAGCTTTCTTT.

CDR3 loop: CASSVHAQGGWETQYF. The CDR3 DNA reads TGTGCCAGCAGTGTACACGCTCAGGGGGGTTGGGAGACCCAGTACTTC. The chain uses TRBV27 and TRBJ2-5; the D gene is possibly TRBD1 (7 bases). CDR3 size: 16 residues. Trimming removed 5 bases from V and 5 bases from J, with 21 bases in between. CDR1 is MNHEY and CDR2 is SMNVEV in the germline V gene (reference sequence).

The gene calls are TRBV5-1 and TRBJ2-1, with 8 bases fitting TRBD2. The CDR3 loop spans 16 amino acids. Trimming cost V 0 bases and J 4 bases; bases outside gene matches: 6. CDR1 is SGHRS, CDR2 YFSETQ, per germline. The CDR3: CASSLVAGGDYNEQFF. The CDR3 DNA reads as TGCGCCAGCAGCTTGGTTGCGGGGGGAGATTACAATGAGCAGTTCTTC.

The rearrangement uses TRBV20-1 and TRBJ2-7, with a tentative D call TRBD2 (5 bases). The CDR3 is 11 residues long. V was trimmed by 7 bases and J by 7 bases, leaving 14 bases between them. Germline CDR1 is DFQATT and CDR2 is SNEGSKA (reference sequence). The CDR3 nucleotides read TGCAGTGGCGGACTCCCGGGGGAGCAGTACTTC. This codes for CSGGLPGEQYF.

The chain is built from TRBV14 and TRBJ2-3; tentative D call: TRBD2 (5 bases). The CDR3 loop spans 15 amino acids. Germline CDR1 and CDR2: SGHDN and FVKESK. The V gene lost 4 bases and the J gene lost 1 base, with 12 bases spanning the gap. The CDR3, as DNA: TGTGCCAGCAGCCGCCTTCGAGCGGGCACAGATACGCAGTATTTT. Encoded protein: CASSRLRAGTDTQYF.

DNA for the CDR3: TGCACCAGCAGCCACCCCAGGGTTACGTGCAGGACAGATACGCAGTATTTT. This sequence encodes CTSSHPRVTCRTDTQYF. The rearrangement uses TRBV1 and TRBJ2-3; the table gives TRBD1 as D, unverified against the DNA. TRBV1 is annotated as a pseudogene. CDR3 length equals 17 residues.

This chain uses TRBV6-5 with TRBJ2-1; the D gene is possibly TRBD2 (5 bases). There are 14 residues in the CDR3. V shed 6 bases and J shed 7 bases, with 16 bases lying between them. Germline loops: CDR1 MNHEY, CDR2 SVGAGI. CDR3 sequence: CASSRAGIRNEQFF. The DNA of the CDR3 is TGTGCCAGCAGCCGAGCCGGGATAAGAAATGAGCAGTTCTTC.

The chain couples TRBV9 to TRBJ2-7; no definite D call. V lost 0 bases and J lost 4, with 5 bases in between. The CDR3 has 12 amino acids. CDR1 is SGDLS, CDR2 YYNGEE, per germline. The CDR3 DNA reads TGTGCCAGCAGCGTAGGGCCTTACGAGCAGTACTTC. As protein: CASSVGPYEQYF.

The genes are TRBV10-3 and TRBJ1-3; D not certain. Germline-derived CDR1 and CDR2 are ENHRY and SYGVKD. With 4 bases removed from V and 0 bases from J, the gap between germline ends came to 13 bases. The CDR3 consists of 16 residues. CDR3 sequence (DNA): TGTGCCATCAGTGCTCTAAGCCTCCGCTCTGGAAACACCATATATTTT. Encoded protein: CAISALSLRSGNTIYF.

The chain recombines TRBV6-5 with TRBJ2-7; 10 positions match TRBD2. Germline assignment: CDR1 MNHEY and CDR2 SVGAGI. V shed 0 bases, J shed 4 bases, and the junction held 6 bases outside the gene matches. The CDR3 totals 16 residues. The CDR3 here is CASSYSSSGRLYEQYF. Written as DNA, the CDR3 is TGTGCCAGCAGTTACTCGTCTAGCGGGAGATTGTACGAGCAGTACTTC.

V gene TRBV7-2 combines with J gene TRBJ1-1; TRBD1 aligns across 8 bases. Per the germline V gene, CDR1 is SGHTA and CDR2 is FQGNSA. There are 15 residues in the CDR3. Trimming at V came to 3 bases and at J to 8 bases, leaving 11 bases not matched to a gene. Here the CDR3 reads CASSFSQGARMEAFF. CDR3 nucleotides: TGTGCCAGCAGCTTCAGTCAGGGGGCTAGAATGGAAGCTTTCTTT.

There are a few counts of this clone. CDR3 protein: CASSEAGGWGTAYLNEQFF. The CDR3 coding sequence is TGTGCCAGCAGTGAAGCGGGGGGATGGGGGACGGCCTACCTCAATGAGCAGTTCTTC. V usage is TRBV6-1 and J usage is TRBJ2-1, with D possibly being TRBD2 (6 bases). This CDR3 has 19 amino acids. Per germline, CDR1 MNHNS and CDR2 SASEGT. Deletions cut 0 bases from V and 6 bases from J, with 24 bases between.

The chain employs TRBV5-6 and TRBJ2-2, with no clear D. Trimming cost V 4 bases and J 5 bases, with 9 bases left between them. Germline CDR1 and CDR2: SGHDT and YYEEEE. The CDR3 is made up of 13 amino acids. The CDR3 DNA is TGTGCCAGCAGCCCGACTGGAACCGGGGAGCTGTTTTTT. Translated, it gives CASSPTGTGELFF.

This clone appeared a single time. This chain uses TRBV6-1 with TRBJ2-3; no definite D call. The V end lost 3 bases, the J end lost 3 bases, and 16 bases lay between the germline ends. The CDR3 is 16 residues long. Germline V lookup: CDR1 MNHNS, CDR2 SASEGT. Here the CDR3 reads CASSDLTYYQTDTQYF. The CDR3 coding sequence is TGTGCCAGCAGTGACCTGACCTACTACCAGACAGATACGCAGTATTTT.

This chain joins TRBV5-1 and TRBJ2-5; TRBD1 matches 9 bases. V was pared by 5 bases and J by 5 bases, with 7 bases of the junction left unmatched. The CDR3 consists of 14 residues. Germline lookup yields CDR1 SGHRS and CDR2 YFSETQ. This chain's CDR3 is CASSEQGAGETQYF. CDR3 sequence (DNA): TGCGCCAGCAGTGAACAGGGGGCTGGGGAGACCCAGTACTTC.

J is TRBJ2-3 and V is TRBV7-9, with 8 bases lining up with TRBD2. Per the germline V gene, CDR1 is SEHNR and CDR2 is FQNEAQ (reference sequence). This CDR3 is built from 15 residues. Germline trimming cut 2 bases from V and 1 base from J; bases unmatched to any gene: 2. CDR3 bases: TGTGCCAGCAGCTTAATAGCGGGACGCACAGATACGCAGTATTTT. Encoded protein: CASSLIAGRTDTQYF.

The chain combines TRBV12-5 with TRBJ2-3; 11 positions match TRBD2. The germline V gene has CDR1 LGHNT and CDR2 FRNRAP. This CDR3 region has 16 residues. V trimming: 5 bases; J trimming: 2 bases; junction bases outside the gene matches: 6. CDR3 loop: CASGQGLAGFTDTQYF. DNA for the CDR3: TGTGCTAGTGGTCAAGGACTAGCGGGTTTCACAGATACGCAGTATTTT.

V is TRBV10-3 and J is TRBJ1-1; 7 bases are shared with TRBD1. The CDR3 has 12 amino acids. Trimming took 6 bases from V and 11 from J; bases not matched to a gene: 9. Germline assignment: CDR1 ENHRY and CDR2 SYGVKD. The CDR3 protein is CAISPTGEKAFF. CDR3 coding DNA: TGTGCCATCAGCCCAACAGGGGAAAAGGCTTTCTTT.

This chain joins TRBV6-1 and TRBJ2-1, with D perhaps TRBD2 (7 bases). CDR3 size: 12 residues. Between the trimmed V and J ends, which lost 8 bases and 9 bases, there was a span of 14 bases. The germline gives CDR1 MNHNS, CDR2 SASEGT. This chain's CDR3 is CASRPGEGEQFF. CDR3 coding DNA: TGTGCCAGCCGACCAGGGGAGGGTGAGCAGTTCTTC.

V gene TRBV6-1 combines with J gene TRBJ2-7; TRBD2 is a possible D gene (6 bases). Germline values: CDR1 MNHNS, CDR2 SASEGT. V shed 3 bases and J shed 5 bases, with 17 bases lying between them. This CDR3 region has 15 residues. The CDR3 protein is CASSDPTSVFHEQYF. The CDR3 bases are TGTGCCAGCAGTGACCCGACTAGTGTATTCCACGAGCAGTACTTC.

V and J are TRBV4-3 and TRBJ1-2, with D uncertain. The germline V gene has CDR1 LGHNA and CDR2 YSLEER. The CDR3 covers 15 residues. V gave up 1 base and J gave up 2 bases, with 11 bases separating them. The CDR3 is CASSQGVTGNYGYTF. As DNA, the CDR3 is TGCGCCAGCAGCCAAGGGGTTACGGGGAACTATGGCTACACCTTC.

This chain uses TRBV2 with TRBJ1-4; TRBD1 might be the D (5 bases). Germline-derived CDR1 and CDR2 are SNHLY and FYNNEI. The CDR3 sequence is 14 residues long. The V and J ends lost 6 bases and 2 bases respectively, with 10 bases between them. CDR3 region: CASRIRATNEKLFF. The CDR3 bases are TGTGCCAGCAGGATCAGGGCCACTAATGAAAAACTGTTTTTT. The full variable domain, with the rest looked up from reference TRBV2 and TRBJ1-4, is EPEVTQTPSHQVTQMGQEVILRCVPISNHLYFYWYRQILGQKVEFLVSFYNNEISEKSEIFDDQFSVERPDGSNFTLKIRSTKLEDSAMYFCASRIRATNEKLFFGSGTQLSVL.